Described below is a single T cell receptor (beta chain) sequence and its context. Original methodology: Nucleated cell counts were estimated from reference gene primer amplification. Generated by immunoSEQ multiplex PCR, the TCRdb table keeps only in-frame clones and is missing some. V and J calls and clone size are given by that table; D and trimming were obtained from the DNA. The data show around 370,000 clones, 85% to 90% seen once. This record belongs to a study of blood T cell repertoires in COVID-19. Study-level information: From the United States, Italy and Spain came samples of acute and convalescent COVID-19.

The CDR3 is made up of 15 amino acids. Germline CDR1 reads KGHSH; CDR2 reads LQKENI. V gave up 6 bases and J gave up 2 bases; unmatched junction bases: 7. What was sequenced was peripheral blood. The chain uses TRBV18 and TRBJ2-5; 9 bases line up with TRBD2. This TCR was recovered from a young man with active or convalescent COVID-19. The DNA of the CDR3 is TGTGCCAGCTCCGGGGGACTAGCTAAGCAAGAGACCCAGTACTTC. It yields the protein CASSGGLAKQETQYF. Together with reference TRBV18 and TRBJ2-5, the CDR3 gives the full variable domain: NAGVMQNPRHLVRRRGQEARLRCSPMKGHSHVYWYRQLPEEGLKFMVYLQKENIIDESGMPKERFSAEFPKEGPSILRIQQVVRGDSAAYFCASSGGLAKQETQYFGPGTRLLVL.